These T cell receptor beta chains were read from a single sample in a study of beta chain features in type 1 diabetes. Only in-frame clones appear in the TCRdb table, and some are missing; sequencing was by immunoSEQ multiplex PCR. The data hold about 650,000 clones, with roughly 12% observed a single time. The specimen was naive CD4+ T cells from blood. These receptors were taken from a man younger than 45 with type 1 diabetes. Each CDR3 is given with its conserved first and last residue. Each record gives: D gene, clone size, J gene, V gene, CDR3 DNA, CDR3 protein. The D gene is left open where the match is weak. Clone size is stated in some rows and not others, as once, few, many or a class when expanded.

D gene: TRBD2; clone size: few; J gene: TRBJ2-3; V gene: TRBV9; CDR3 DNA: TGTGCCAGCAGCGTAGATGGTAGCGGGGGGCCAATCACAGATACGCAGTATTTT; CDR3 protein: CASSVDGSGGPITDTQYF
D gene: TRBD1; clone size: few; J gene: TRBJ1-1; V gene: TRBV9; CDR3 DNA: TGTGCCAGCAGCGCTTCGCCCGGGACAGACATTAACACTGAAGCTTTCTTT; CDR3 protein: CASSASPGTDINTEAFF
D gene: TRBD1; clone size: .; J gene: TRBJ2-3; V gene: TRBV6-6; CDR3 DNA: TGTGCCAGCAGACGCGGGACAGGGTTCAGCACAGATACGCAGTATTTT; CDR3 protein: CASRRGTGFSTDTQYF
D gene: .; clone size: .; J gene: TRBJ1-5; V gene: TRBV12-5; CDR3 DNA: TGTGCTAGTGGGGCGGGGGAAGTGAGCAATCAGCCCCAGCATTTT; CDR3 protein: CASGAGEVSNQPQHF
D gene: TRBD1; clone size: .; J gene: TRBJ1-2; V gene: TRBV28; CDR3 DNA: TGTGCCAGCAGTTTATCAGGCCAGGGGGAGGGAGGCTACACCTTC; CDR3 protein: CASSLSGQGEGGYTF
D gene: TRBD1; clone size: .; J gene: TRBJ2-3; V gene: TRBV7-9; CDR3 DNA: TGTGCCAGCAGCCATTTGCCGGGACAGGGAAGGTCAGATACGCAGTATTTT; CDR3 protein: CASSHLPGQGRSDTQYF
D gene: TRBD1; clone size: .; J gene: TRBJ1-4; V gene: TRBV11-2; CDR3 DNA: TGTGCCAGCAGCCCTAGGGGGACAGCTAATGAAAAACTGTTTTTT; CDR3 protein: CASSPRGTANEKLFF
D gene: .; clone size: few; J gene: TRBJ1-5; V gene: TRBV6-5; CDR3 DNA: TGTGCCAGCAGTTACTCCAGTGCGGCAGGCAATCAGCCCCAGCATTTT; CDR3 protein: CASSYSSAAGNQPQHF
D gene: TRBD2; clone size: few; J gene: TRBJ2-1; V gene: TRBV19; CDR3 DNA: TGTGCCAGTACCGTAGCTAGCGGGTCGTCCTACAATGAGCAGTTCTTC; CDR3 protein: CASTVASGSSYNEQFF
D gene: .; clone size: few; J gene: TRBJ1-3; V gene: TRBV28; CDR3 DNA: TGTGCCAGCAGTTTAGAGTCCGGAAACACCATATATTTT; CDR3 protein: CASSLESGNTIYF
D gene: .; clone size: few; J gene: TRBJ2-5; V gene: TRBV27; CDR3 DNA: TGTGCCAGCAGTTTATCGAGGGAAGAGACCCAGTACTTC; CDR3 protein: CASSLSREETQYF
D gene: .; clone size: .; J gene: TRBJ2-7; V gene: TRBV6-6; CDR3 DNA: TGTGCCAGCACCCAGGACGGCTCCTACGAGCAGTACTTC; CDR3 protein: CASTQDGSYEQYF
D gene: .; clone size: .; J gene: TRBJ1-2; V gene: TRBV7-2; CDR3 DNA: TGTGCCAGCAGCTTCGGGACTGCCTATGGCTACACCTTC; CDR3 protein: CASSFGTAYGYTF
D gene: TRBD1; clone size: .; J gene: TRBJ1-2; V gene: TRBV5-1; CDR3 DNA: TGCGCCAGCAGCCTCGAATCGGGACAGGACGTATATGGCTACACCTTC; CDR3 protein: CASSLESGQDVYGYTF
D gene: .; clone size: .; J gene: TRBJ2-7; V gene: TRBV7-2; CDR3 DNA: TGTGCCAGCAGCTTAGAACAGGAGTACGAGCAGTACTTC; CDR3 protein: CASSLEQEYEQYF
D gene: .; clone size: few; J gene: TRBJ2-5; V gene: TRBV9; CDR3 DNA: TGTGCCAGCTCTCTAGGGGAGACCCAGTACTTC; CDR3 protein: CASSLGETQYF
D gene: TRBD1; clone size: few; J gene: TRBJ1-4; V gene: TRBV9; CDR3 DNA: TGTGCCAGCAGCGTAGAAGACAGGGATGAAAAACTGTTTTTT; CDR3 protein: CASSVEDRDEKLFF
D gene: .; clone size: .; J gene: TRBJ1-1; V gene: TRBV5-4; CDR3 DNA: TGTGCCAGCAGCTTGGCCCTGAACACTGAAGCTTTCTTT; CDR3 protein: CASSLALNTEAFF
D gene: .; clone size: few; J gene: TRBJ1-2; V gene: TRBV29-1; CDR3 DNA: TGCAGCGTTGAAGCTAACTATGGCTACACCTTC; CDR3 protein: CSVEANYGYTF
D gene: TRBD1; clone size: few; J gene: TRBJ2-2; V gene: TRBV13; CDR3 DNA: TGTGCCAGCAGCTCCCGGGACAGGGCGTTCGGGGAGCTGTTTTTT; CDR3 protein: CASSSRDRAFGELFF
D gene: TRBD2; clone size: .; J gene: TRBJ2-3; V gene: TRBV7-2; CDR3 DNA: TGTGCCAGCAGTCAAGCCCGGACTAGCGGGGGATATACGCAGTATTTT; CDR3 protein: CASSQARTSGGYTQYF
D gene: .; clone size: few; J gene: TRBJ2-1; V gene: TRBV11-2; CDR3 DNA: TGTGCCAGCAGCTCGTCACACAATGAGCAGTTCTTC; CDR3 protein: CASSSSHNEQFF
D gene: .; clone size: few; J gene: TRBJ2-5; V gene: TRBV14; CDR3 DNA: TGTGCCAGCAGCCCAATTCGGGGTCTCGAGACCCAGTACTTC; CDR3 protein: CASSPIRGLETQYF
D gene: .; clone size: few; J gene: TRBJ1-2; V gene: TRBV4-3; CDR3 DNA: TGCGCCAGCAGCCATTCCGAAGGGACTATCTATGGCTACACCTTC; CDR3 protein: CASSHSEGTIYGYTF
D gene: .; clone size: few; J gene: TRBJ2-5; V gene: TRBV29-1; CDR3 DNA: TGCAGCGTTAACGGGATACTCGAGACCCAGTACTTC; CDR3 protein: CSVNGILETQYF
D gene: TRBD1; clone size: .; J gene: TRBJ2-1; V gene: TRBV9; CDR3 DNA: TGTGCCAGCAGCGGCAAACCGGGACAGGGGCTTTGGTATGAGCAGTTCTTC; CDR3 protein: CASSGKPGQGLWYEQFF
D gene: TRBD2; clone size: few; J gene: TRBJ2-3; V gene: TRBV7-2; CDR3 DNA: TGTGCCAGCAGCTCCGGGACTAGCCCCGGTACGCAGTATTTT; CDR3 protein: CASSSGTSPGTQYF
D gene: .; clone size: few; J gene: TRBJ1-5; V gene: TRBV21-1; CDR3 DNA: TGTGCCAGCAGCAAGAGGACAGATAATCAGCCCCAGCATTTT; CDR3 protein: CASSKRTDNQPQHF
D gene: .; clone size: few; J gene: TRBJ2-7; V gene: TRBV2; CDR3 DNA: TGTGCCAGCAGTGAACAGGGGAGCTCCTACGAGCAGTACTTC; CDR3 protein: CASSEQGSSYEQYF
D gene: .; clone size: few; J gene: TRBJ2-6; V gene: TRBV2; CDR3 DNA: TGTGCCAGCAGTGAAGGGGCTGGGGCCAACGTCCTGACTTTC; CDR3 protein: CASSEGAGANVLTF
D gene: .; clone size: .; J gene: TRBJ1-6; V gene: TRBV7-9; CDR3 DNA: TGTGCCAGCAGCTTGGCCCTTAATCTCCTCCACTTT; CDR3 protein: CASSLALNLLHF